The T cell receptor (beta chain) described here comes from a study of T cell repertoires in ileal Crohn's disease. Study-wide context: All patients had surgery for stricturing (roughly 61%) or penetrating (approximately 39%) disease. About half received postoperative treatment, around ten with thiopurines and around 17 anti-TNF.

Trimming took 4 bases from V and 1 from J; bases not matched to a gene: 8. From germline, CDR1 is LNHDA and CDR2 SQIVND (reference sequence). CDR3 length: 16 residues. Comment on this clone: Its antigen is still unknown.

Clones were sequenced by immunoSEQ multiplex PCR, and TCRdb holds only the in-frame ones, with some missing. The repertoire holds under 12,000 clones, with over 60% as singletons. Time point specified: neoterminal ileum biopsy at postoperative endoscopy, about 6 months after surgery. Study results and caveats: Postoperative endoscopy occurred within one year, median about 7 months. Clonality above 26.8% at surgery always came with endoscopic recurrence.

The receptor was derived from an adult with Crohn's disease. Sequencing was performed on ileal tissue. J is TRBJ2-7 and V is TRBV19, with TRBD1 matching over 9 bases. The CDR3 here is CASSTKRQGGSYEQYF. Written as DNA, the CDR3 is TGTGCCAGTAGTACGAAGAGACAGGGGGGTTCCTACGAGCAGTACTTC.